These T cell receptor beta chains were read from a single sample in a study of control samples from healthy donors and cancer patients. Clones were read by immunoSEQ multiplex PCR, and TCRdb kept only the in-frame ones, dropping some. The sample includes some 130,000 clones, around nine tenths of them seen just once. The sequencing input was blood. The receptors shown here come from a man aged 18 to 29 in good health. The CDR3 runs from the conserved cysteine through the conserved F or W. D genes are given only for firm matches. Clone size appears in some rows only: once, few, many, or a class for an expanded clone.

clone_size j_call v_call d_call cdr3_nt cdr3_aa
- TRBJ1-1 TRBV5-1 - TGCGCCAGCAGCTTGGAGGTGAACACTGAAGCTTTCTTT CASSLEVNTEAFF
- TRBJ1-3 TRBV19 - TGTGCCAGTACCCTCCTTGGTGGCGGCGTTGGAAACACCATATATTTT CASTLLGGGVGNTIYF
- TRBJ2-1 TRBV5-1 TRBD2 TGCGCCAGCAGCGCGGCACCGGGGGGGCCCAGCTCCTACAATGAGCAGTTCTTC CASSAAPGGPSSYNEQFF
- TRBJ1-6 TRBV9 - TGTGCCAGCAGCGTAGTCGAGACTAATTCACCCCTCCACTTT CASSVVETNSPLHF
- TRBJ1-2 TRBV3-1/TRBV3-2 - TGTGCCAGCAGCCCGTACCGGGACCCCTCAGACATCTATGGCTACACCTTC CASSPYRDPSDIYGYTF
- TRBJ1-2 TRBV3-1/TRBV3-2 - TGTGCCAGCAGCCAAGGGGGGTTCTATGGCTACACCTTC CASSQGGFYGYTF
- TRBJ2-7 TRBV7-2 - TGTGCCAGCAGCTTAGGACAGGTTTATCTTGGGTACGAGCAGTACTTC CASSLGQVYLGYEQYF
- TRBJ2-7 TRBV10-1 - TGCGCCAGCAGCCCCGGACCTTCGTTAGAGCAGTACTTC CASSPGPSLEQYF
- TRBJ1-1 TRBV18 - TGTGCCAGCTCACCACAGGCAGATGAAGCTTTCTTT CASSPQADEAFF
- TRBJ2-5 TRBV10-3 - TGTGCCCCAAGAGGGGGGGAGACCCAGTACTTC CAPRGGETQYF
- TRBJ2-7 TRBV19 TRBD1 TGTGCCAGTAGTACGCAGGGGGCGCCGTTCGAGCAGTACTTC CASSTQGAPFEQYF
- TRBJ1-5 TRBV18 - TGTGCCAGCTCACCATCTGGGGGGGGTAGCAATCAGCCCCAGCATTTT CASSPSGGGSNQPQHF
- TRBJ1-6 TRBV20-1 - TGCAGTGCTAGGGCTTCCCCTTTATTCCACTTT CSARASPLFHF
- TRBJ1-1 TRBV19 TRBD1 TGTGCCAGTAGTATAGGCGGGACAGCCGAAGCTTTCTTT CASSIGGTAEAFF
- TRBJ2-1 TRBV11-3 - TGTGCCAGCAGCTTAGCGGGCGGCTACAATGAGCAGTTCTTC CASSLAGGYNEQFF
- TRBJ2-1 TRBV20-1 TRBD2 TGCAGTGCTAGTGCTAGCGGGGGCTCCTACAATGAGCAGTTCTTC CSASASGGSYNEQFF
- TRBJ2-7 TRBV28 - TGTGCCAGCACCCAGGGGGGGGCGTTCTACGAGCAGTACTTC CASTQGGAFYEQYF
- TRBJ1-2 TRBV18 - TGTGCCAGCTCACCCTTGGGACAAGACTTTAACTATGGCTACACCTTC CASSPLGQDFNYGYTF
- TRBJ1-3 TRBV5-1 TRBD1 TGCGCCAGCAGCTTGGGGACAGGGGGCTTTGGAAACACCATATATTTT CASSLGTGGFGNTIYF
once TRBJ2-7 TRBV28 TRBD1 TGTGCCAGCAGTTTAGCAGGGGGTTCGAGCTCCTACGAGCAGTACTTC CASSLAGGSSSYEQYF
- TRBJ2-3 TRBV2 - TGTGCCAGCAGTGAAGCTTTAGGGGGAGGGTCAGATACGCAGTATTTT CASSEALGGGSDTQYF
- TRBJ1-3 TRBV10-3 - TGTGCCATCAGTGGGGGAACTGGAAACACCATATATTTT CAISGGTGNTIYF
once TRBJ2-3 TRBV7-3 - TGTGCCAGCTCAGAGGGTATGACAGATACGCAGTATTTT CASSEGMTDTQYF
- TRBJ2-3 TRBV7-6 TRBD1 TGTGCCAGCAGCTCGGACAGGGGGCTTGGGAGCACAGATACGCAGTATTTT CASSSDRGLGSTDTQYF
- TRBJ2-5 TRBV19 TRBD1 TGTGCCAGTAGTACCTCGGACAGGGCGGGAGAGACCCAGTACTTC CASSTSDRAGETQYF
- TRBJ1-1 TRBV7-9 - TGTGCCAGCAGCCAACCTGACAGAATGGGACCTGAAGCTTTCTTT CASSQPDRMGPEAFF